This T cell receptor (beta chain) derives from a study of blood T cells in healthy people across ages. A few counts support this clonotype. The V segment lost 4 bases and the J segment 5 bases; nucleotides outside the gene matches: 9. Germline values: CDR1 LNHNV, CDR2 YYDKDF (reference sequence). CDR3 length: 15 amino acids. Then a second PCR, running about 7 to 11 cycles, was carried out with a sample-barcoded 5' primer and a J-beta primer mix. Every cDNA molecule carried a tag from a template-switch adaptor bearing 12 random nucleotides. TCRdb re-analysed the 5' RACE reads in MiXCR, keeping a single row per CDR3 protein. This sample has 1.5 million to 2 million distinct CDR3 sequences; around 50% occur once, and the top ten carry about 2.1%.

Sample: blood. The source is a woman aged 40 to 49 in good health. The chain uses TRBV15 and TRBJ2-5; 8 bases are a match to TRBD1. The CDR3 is CATSIRQGRWETQYF. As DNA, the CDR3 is TGTGCCACCAGCATCCGACAGGGGAGATGGGAGACCCAGTACTTC.